This is a list of T cell receptor beta chains from one sample in a study of Ad26.COV2.S vaccination and SARS-CoV-2 variants. TCRdb's copy holds only in-frame clones and misses some; the assay was immunoSEQ multiplex PCR. The sample has some 480,000 clones, around 88% seen once. Here the sequenced sample was peripheral blood, taken in a trial of Ad26.COV2.S vaccine versus placebo. The source is a person between 18 and 59 years old who received the Ad26.COV2.S COVID-19 vaccine or a placebo. CDR3s include the opening cysteine and the closing phenylalanine or tryptophan. D genes are given only for firm matches. Rows may omit the clone size; those that give it use once, few, many or a size class.

cdr3_nt | cdr3_aa | clone_size | d_call | j_call | v_call
TGTGCCAGCAGGGGCCTTAACTATGGCTACACCTTC | CASRGLNYGYTF | many | . | TRBJ1-2 | TRBV28
TGTGCCAGCAGTTCTGGGGGGAAGGACACCGGGGAGCTGTTTTTT | CASSSGGKDTGELFF | . | . | TRBJ2-2 | TRBV28
TGTGCCACGACTAGCGGGAGGGCCCCAGATACGCAGTATTTT | CATTSGRAPDTQYF | once | TRBD2 | TRBJ2-3 | TRBV5-6
TGTGCCAGCAGTCGGACTAGCGGGCAAGAGACCCAGTACTTC | CASSRTSGQETQYF | . | TRBD2 | TRBJ2-5 | TRBV28
TGTGCCAGTAGTTTACAGGGGCTCAACTATGGCTACACCTTC | CASSLQGLNYGYTF | . | TRBD1 | TRBJ1-2 | TRBV19
TGTGCCAGCAGCTTGACTGGGGTTAACTATGGCTACACCTTC | CASSLTGVNYGYTF | . | . | TRBJ1-2 | TRBV5-5
TGTGCCAGCAGCCCGAGAGGGGGAACAGGGGTTAGTGGCTACACCTTC | CASSPRGGTGVSGYTF | . | TRBD1 | TRBJ1-2 | TRBV9
TGCAGCGTCGCCGCGAGGGGGTCCTACAATGAGCAGTTCTTC | CSVAARGSYNEQFF | . | . | TRBJ2-1 | TRBV29-1
TGTGCCAGCAGCAAAGAAATAGTAGACAGGGGCAGATACGAGCAGTACTTC | CASSKEIVDRGRYEQYF | . | . | TRBJ2-7 | TRBV21-1
TGTGCCAGCAGTTTATCGGGCGCAGACTACTACGAGCAGTACTTC | CASSLSGADYYEQYF | . | . | TRBJ2-7 | TRBV27
TGTGCCAGTAGCGACCCGGGACAGGGCCGATACGAGCAGTACTTC | CASSDPGQGRYEQYF | few | TRBD1 | TRBJ2-7 | TRBV19
TGTGCCAGCAGTCGACTAGCGGGATGGGGTTCCTACGAGCAGTACTTC | CASSRLAGWGSYEQYF | . | TRBD2 | TRBJ2-7 | TRBV2
TGTGCCAGCAGCCGGGACACGTCCTCCTACAATGAGCAGTTCTTC | CASSRDTSSYNEQFF | . | . | TRBJ2-1 | TRBV5-4
TGTGCCAGCAGCCCCCCGGGAGACGGTGAAAAACTGTTTTTT | CASSPPGDGEKLFF | . | . | TRBJ1-4 | TRBV6-5
TGCGCCAGCAGCCAAGAGGAATGGCGCCCCGATCAGACTAGCGGGAGGATATGGACGCAGTATTTT | CASSQEEWRPDQTSGRIWTQYF | . | TRBD2 | TRBJ2-3 | TRBV4-3
TGTGCCAGCAGGAGACAGGGAAACTACGAGCAGTACTTC | CASRRQGNYEQYF | . | TRBD1 | TRBJ2-7 | TRBV28
TGTGCCAGTACAGAAGGGGTTCAAAACACTGAAGCTTTCTTT | CASTEGVQNTEAFF | once | . | TRBJ1-1 | TRBV19
TGTGCCAGCAGCTTGGCACCTGCTAGCACAGATACGCAGTATTTT | CASSLAPASTDTQYF | . | . | TRBJ2-3 | TRBV5-4
TGTGCCAGTAGTACTGTGACAGGGGGCGCAGGCAATCAGCCCCAGCATTTT | CASSTVTGGAGNQPQHF | once | TRBD1 | TRBJ1-5 | TRBV19
TGTGCCATCAGTGAGTCGAATTTTGGTTCCGCCTACGAGCAGTACTTC | CAISESNFGSAYEQYF | . | . | TRBJ2-7 | TRBV10-3
TGTGCCAGCAGTTTAGTCGGGGGACGGCAGTACTTC | CASSLVGGRQYF | . | . | TRBJ2-7 | TRBV27
TGTGCCAGTAGTATGGATAGGCCTGGCACAGATACGCAGTATTTT | CASSMDRPGTDTQYF | few | . | TRBJ2-3 | TRBV19
TGTGCCAGCAGTTTGGGTAATCAGCCCCAGCATTTT | CASSLGNQPQHF | . | . | TRBJ1-5 | TRBV12-3/TRBV12-4
TGCAGCGCTGACAGCGCGAACACCGGGGAGCTGTTTTTT | CSADSANTGELFF | once | . | TRBJ2-2 | TRBV29-1
TGTGCCAGCAGCCTAATTGGGGGCTCAATTGTTGCCGAGCAGTACTTC | CASSLIGGSIVAEQYF | . | . | TRBJ2-7 | TRBV7-2
TGTGCCAGTAGTTTCACCTGGACGGAGTATAATTCACCCCTCCACTTT | CASSFTWTEYNSPLHF | . | . | TRBJ1-6 | TRBV19
TGTGCCAGCAGCCGGGGACTAGCGGGAGGGCCGGGCACAGATACGCAGTATTTT | CASSRGLAGGPGTDTQYF | . | TRBD2 | TRBJ2-3 | TRBV3-1/TRBV3-2
TGTGCCAGCAGCTTCCAGGTAGGGACTGAAGCTTTCTTT | CASSFQVGTEAFF | . | . | TRBJ1-1 | TRBV7-9
TGTGCCAGCAGATTGGACCCACTTAGCAATCAGCCCCAGCATTTT | CASRLDPLSNQPQHF | . | . | TRBJ1-5 | TRBV6-5
TGTGCCAGCAGTCGCTACGACCCCTCGATATTCAGCAATCAGCCCCAGCATTTT | CASSRYDPSIFSNQPQHF | . | . | TRBJ1-5 | TRBV27
TGCGCCAGCAAGATAGGACTAGCTTGGGGGACGGGTGGCACAGATACGCAGTATTTT | CASKIGLAWGTGGTDTQYF | . | TRBD2 | TRBJ2-3 | TRBV5-1
TGCGCCAGCAGCTTGGGGGTCCTTCCGGGCGAGCAGTACTTC | CASSLGVLPGEQYF | . | . | TRBJ2-7 | TRBV5-1
TGTGCCAGCAGCCCCCTAGCGGGAGGGTTCCAAGAGACCCAGTACTTC | CASSPLAGGFQETQYF | . | TRBD2 | TRBJ2-5 | TRBV7-2
TGTGCCACCAGCAGAGATTGGACAGGGTTAAACTACGAGCAGTACTTC | CATSRDWTGLNYEQYF | . | TRBD1 | TRBJ2-7 | TRBV15
TGTGCCAGCAGCGTCACAGGGACCGGGGAGCTGTTTTTT | CASSVTGTGELFF | . | . | TRBJ2-2 | TRBV4-2
TGTGCCAGTAGTAGCACAGGGACCGGACTTAAACTGTTTTTT | CASSSTGTGLKLFF | . | . | TRBJ1-4 | TRBV19
TGTGCCAGCAGCCCCAGGGGGCGCAACACCGGGGAGCTGTTTTTT | CASSPRGRNTGELFF | . | TRBD1 | TRBJ2-2 | TRBV3-1/TRBV3-2
TGTGCCAGCAGCTTATATGGGGACAGCGTCTCCTATAATTCACCCCTCCACTTT | CASSLYGDSVSYNSPLHF | . | TRBD1 | TRBJ1-6 | TRBV7-9
TGTGCCAGCAGCCCGGGACAGGGGATCAATACTGAAGCTTTCTTT | CASSPGQGINTEAFF | . | TRBD1 | TRBJ1-1 | TRBV7-2